Listed below are T cell receptor beta chains from one sample, sequenced in a study of OX40 agonist ivuxolimab in advanced cancers. The table came from immunoSEQ multiplex PCR; TCRdb's copy has only in-frame clones and leaves some out. Here the sample spans 60,000 or so clones, 90% being singletons. Sequences were derived from CD4+ or CD8+ T cells sorted from blood, sampled in a trial of the OX40 agonist ivuxolimab. These receptors came from an adult with an advanced solid tumor such as melanoma, head and neck, liver or kidney cancer. CDR3s include the opening cysteine and the closing phenylalanine or tryptophan. The order of the fields is V gene, clone size, J gene, CDR3 protein. The listing skips clone size in some rows; elsewhere it reads once, few, many or a size class.

>TRBV29-1|-|TRBJ1-1
CSVARGNTEAFF
>TRBV14|-|TRBJ1-2
CASSQAKQLTRQGYYGYTF
>TRBV28|-|TRBJ2-1
CASSRLAGLLNEQFF
>TRBV5-8|-|TRBJ1-5
CASSPPVGQGDNQPQHF
>TRBV18|-|TRBJ2-7
CASSPAQVGTGGRVEQYF
>TRBV2|-|TRBJ2-5
CASSTGPGGETQYF
>TRBV27|-|TRBJ1-6
CASSLKAVLKYSPLHF
>TRBV7-6|-|TRBJ2-1
CASSLDSGLYYNEQFF
>TRBV15|-|TRBJ2-3
CATRRKGSTGTDTQYF
>TRBV27|-|TRBJ2-7
CASSPSTGGLVVNEQYF
>TRBV2|-|TRBJ1-2
CASRGEYGYTF
>TRBV7-2|-|TRBJ2-7
CASSLVPRWEQYF
>TRBV6-5|-|TRBJ2-5
CASRPGQAGTQYF
>TRBV13|-|TRBJ2-1
CASSLWGLYGIHNEQFF
>TRBV5-5|-|TRBJ2-7
CASSSNYEQYF
>TRBV28|-|TRBJ1-3
CASSLGRPGNTIYF
>TRBV5-1|-|TRBJ2-5
CASSLAGSLLETQYF
>TRBV9|once|TRBJ1-5
CASSPGGGERNQPQHF
>TRBV4-1|-|TRBJ2-5
CASSQDRFETQYF
>TRBV28|-|TRBJ2-6
CASSSAIGANVLTF
>TRBV7-9|-|TRBJ1-1
CASRRDGMNTEAFF
>TRBV5-8|-|TRBJ2-4
CASSLGLAGDLAKNIQYF
>TRBV19|-|TRBJ1-5
CASKGQGIFSNQPQHF
>TRBV19|-|TRBJ2-4
CASSKSQRLGNIQYF
>TRBV7-3|-|TRBJ2-5
CASSLGTSGSETQYF
>TRBV11-1|-|TRBJ2-1
CASSRGKARNEQFF
>TRBV6-5|once|TRBJ2-1
CASSYPGTGTHEQFF
>TRBV19|-|TRBJ2-7
CASSLGRFSYEQYF
>TRBV6-1|-|TRBJ1-1
CASSLKGETEAFF
>TRBV6-6|-|TRBJ1-1
CASSYSDFSEAFF
>TRBV29-1|few|TRBJ2-1
CSDKPAGGNEQFF
>TRBV4-1|-|TRBJ1-5
CASSQELRGGADRPQHF
>TRBV11-3|-|TRBJ1-5
CASSLDGRTGAMNQPQHF
>TRBV5-1|-|TRBJ2-1
CASSGTGTRFYNEQFF
>TRBV27|-|TRBJ2-7
CASRLEAISSYEQYF
>TRBV7-2|-|TRBJ1-5
CASSSNDQPQHF
>TRBV28|-|TRBJ1-5
CASTIQGYNQPQHF
>TRBV28|-|TRBJ2-2
CASSLWGSGELFF
>TRBV5-4|once|TRBJ2-5
CASSFSRTSSETQYF
>TRBV6-1|-|TRBJ1-2
CASSASGTGTYGYTF
>TRBV28|-|TRBJ1-4
CASRTKRTNEKLFF
>TRBV5-1|-|TRBJ2-7
CASSSVGGRNSVEQYF
>TRBV5-1|-|TRBJ2-3
CASSLVSGSTDTQYF
>TRBV28|once|TRBJ2-6
CASSFPQGSPSGANVLTF